This T cell receptor beta chain stems from a study of graft-versus-host responses after intestinal transplantation (dated by TCRdb to the early 2020s). Broadly, across the study: Multivisceral, liver-intestinal, or isolated intestinal transplants were received by the recipients. Every recipient was given anti-thymocyte globulin induction, followed by approximately 3 years of maintenance tacrolimus and steroids. After intestinal transplantation, graft-versus-host and host-versus-graft alloreactive T cell clones in the graft, circulation and bone marrow were tracked using bulk TCR-beta CDR3 sequencing. Alloreactive clones were identified by sequencing pre-transplant mixed lymphocyte reaction products and comparing these products with unstimulated pre-transplant donor and recipient T cells. A cohort of about 25 intestinal transplant recipients, including one retransplant, was enrolled, and a few patients lacking pretransplant specimens were excluded. Donor T cell macrochimerism was defined as a peak of at least 4% donor T cells among recipient peripheral blood mononuclear cells. Samples from three later patients were sequenced in-house on an Illumina MiSeq with MiXCR processing rather than by the commercial service.

Library construction relied on the immunoSEQ multiplex PCR assay. High-throughput TCR-beta CDR3 sequencing of genomic DNA from most patients was performed by Adaptive Biotechnologies. In the source study's methods: Adaptive's ImmunoSEQ software was the source of the TCR sequencing data for about 17 patients, while a few other patients were processed with MiXCR and VDJtools. Because the origin of CDR3 nucleotide sequences shared between donor and recipient could not be assigned, those sequences were removed. To count as alloreactive, a clone needed at least 2-fold expansion over unstimulated cells and a minimum CFSE-low frequency of 0.002% (template counts) or 0.001% (read counts). Clones were considered mappable if detected in sequenced pre-transplant spleen, lymph node, or MLR CFSE-low populations of the donor or recipient. Cumulative frequency of alloreactive clones was calculated as a percentage of all sequences weighted by copy number. Drawn from immuneACCESS, this table holds only the in-frame rearrangements with V and J called that TCRdb kept. Clones are partly lost; checked studies trace under half to an unresolved V gene and leave the rest unexplained. D and trimming were read from the DNA, whereas the V and J calls and clone size are those reported in that table. For this sample there are under 15,000 clones; 93% appear just once. The ten largest make up 4.4% of the sample.

Broader findings and caveats from the paper: In the allografts of patients with donor T cell macrochimerism, GvH to HvG T cell clonal ratios were high. Peak levels of circulating GvH clones were associated with declines in HvG clones early after transplant. The relatively low number and heterogeneity of intestinal transplant patients limited the conclusions. GvH clones turned up in recipient bone marrow, with some appearing earlier in ileal mucosa or blood, a pattern consistent with an intestinal mucosal origin.

A note on this clone: No cognate antigen has been identified for it. No base quality values were provided; no much bigger clone lies one nucleotide off.

Blood samples were collected up to 4 times in the first month after transplant and then at least monthly when available. Taken from cysteine to phenylalanine, the CDR3 has 17 residues. Only CDR3 DNA remains: 51 bases, in frame from the first base. CDR1 LNHDA and CDR2 SQIVND were looked up in the germline V gene (reference sequence). Trimming removed 2 bases from V and 3 bases from J; the gene matches leave 4 bases unexplained. The sample was PBMCs, taken about 37 months after intestinal transplantation. In this chain, TRBV19 is recombined with TRBJ1-6, with 10 bases aligning to TRBD1. This TCR was sampled from a human patient who received an intestinal transplant, so some T cells may come from the graft donor. The CDR3 region: CASSIRGQGHYNSPLHF. The base sequence is TGTGCCAGTAGTATAAGGGGACAGGGGCACTATAATTCACCCCTCCACTTT. With the portions outside the CDR3 filled from the reference TRBV19 and TRBJ1-6 genes, the complete variable region becomes DGGITQSPKYLFRKEGQNVTLSCEQNLNHDAMYWYRQDPGQGLRLIYYSQIVNDFQKGDIAEGYSVSREKKESFPLTVTSAQKNPTAFYLCASSIRGQGHYNSPLHFGNGTRLTVT.